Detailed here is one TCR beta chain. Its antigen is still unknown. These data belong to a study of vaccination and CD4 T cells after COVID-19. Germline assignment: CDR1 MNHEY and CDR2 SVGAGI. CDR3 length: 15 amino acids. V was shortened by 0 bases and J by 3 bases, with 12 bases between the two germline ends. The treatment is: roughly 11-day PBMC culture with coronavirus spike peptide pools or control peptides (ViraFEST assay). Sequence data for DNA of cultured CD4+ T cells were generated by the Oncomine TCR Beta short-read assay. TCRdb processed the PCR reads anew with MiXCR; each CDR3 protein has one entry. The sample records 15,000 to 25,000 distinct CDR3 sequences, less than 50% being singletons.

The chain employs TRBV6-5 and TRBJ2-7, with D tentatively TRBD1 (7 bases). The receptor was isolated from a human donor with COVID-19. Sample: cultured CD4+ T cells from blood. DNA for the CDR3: TGTGCCAGCAGTTACTCCAGGGGGGCTGACTACGAGCAGTACTTC. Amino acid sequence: CASSYSRGADYEQYF.